This T cell receptor (beta chain) came from a study of T cell responses to AZD1222 COVID-19 vaccine. Study-level points and caveats: Spike-specific TCR breadth and depth both grew after two AZD1222 doses. The study reported that nearly half of spike-specific TCRs target unmutated variant regions. At study baseline, merely more than 5 AZD1222 recipients were seropositive. Repertoire sampling occurred only after the peak T cell response.

Libraries were prepared by immunoSEQ multiplex PCR; TCRdb keeps only in-frame clonotypes and omits some of them. The sample contains around 95,000 clones, around nine tenths of which appear only once. As regards this clone: Its cognate antigen is unknown.

Trimming removed 1 base from V and 4 bases from J, with 14 bases in between. CDR1 SGHTA and CDR2 FQGNSA come from the germline V gene. CDR3 length: 15 residues. The source material was peripheral blood, sampled on day 0 of AZD1222 vaccination. The chain joins TRBV7-2 to TRBJ2-7, with D maybe TRBD2 (6 bases). This TCR was sampled from an adult in good health. CDR3 bases: TGTGCCAGCAGCTTAGATAGCGGAGGGGTTTACGAGCAGTACTTC. As protein: CASSLDSGGVYEQYF.